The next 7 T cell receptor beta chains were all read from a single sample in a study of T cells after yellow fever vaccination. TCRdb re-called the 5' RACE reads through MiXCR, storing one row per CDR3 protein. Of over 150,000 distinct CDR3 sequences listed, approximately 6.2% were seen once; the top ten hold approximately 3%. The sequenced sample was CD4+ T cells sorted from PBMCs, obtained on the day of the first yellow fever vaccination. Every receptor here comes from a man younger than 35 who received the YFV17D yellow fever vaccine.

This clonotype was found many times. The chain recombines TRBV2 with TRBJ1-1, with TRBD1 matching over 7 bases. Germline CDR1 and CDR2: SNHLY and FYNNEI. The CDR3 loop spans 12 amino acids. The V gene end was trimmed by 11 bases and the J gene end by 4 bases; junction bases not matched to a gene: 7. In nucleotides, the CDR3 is TGTGCCCCCGACAGGGTGGGCACTGAAGCTTTCTTT. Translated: CAPDRVGTEAFF.

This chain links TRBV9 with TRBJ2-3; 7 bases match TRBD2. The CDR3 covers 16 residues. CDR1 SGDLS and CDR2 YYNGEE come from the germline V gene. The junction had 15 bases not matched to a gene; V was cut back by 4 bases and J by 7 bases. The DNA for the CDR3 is TGTGCCAGCAGCACAGCGGGGTCACCTGGTATGCATACGCAGTATTTT. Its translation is CASSTAGSPGMHTQYF.

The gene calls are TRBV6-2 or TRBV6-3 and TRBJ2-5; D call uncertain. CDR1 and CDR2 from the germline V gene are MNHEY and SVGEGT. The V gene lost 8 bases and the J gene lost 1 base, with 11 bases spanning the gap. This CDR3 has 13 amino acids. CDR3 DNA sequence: TGTGCCAGCGGGCACGGTGGCCAAGAGACCCAGTACTTC. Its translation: CASGHGGQETQYF.

In nucleotides, the CDR3 is TGTGCCAGCAGCTCAACAGGGGACACAGATACGCAGTATTTT. Translation: CASSSTGDTDTQYF. The chain joins TRBV5-6 to TRBJ2-3, with 7 nucleotides matching TRBD1. The CDR3 has 14 residues. Germline V CDR1 and CDR2: SGHDT, YYEEEE. Trimming removed 3 bases from V and 2 bases from J; junction bases left unmatched: 3.

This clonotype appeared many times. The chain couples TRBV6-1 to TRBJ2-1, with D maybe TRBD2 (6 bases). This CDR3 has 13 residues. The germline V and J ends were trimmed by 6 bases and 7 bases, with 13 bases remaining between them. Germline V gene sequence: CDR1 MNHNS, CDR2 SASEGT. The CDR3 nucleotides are TGTGCCAGCAGGGTGGGGGGAATTAATGAGCAGTTCTTC. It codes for CASRVGGINEQFF.

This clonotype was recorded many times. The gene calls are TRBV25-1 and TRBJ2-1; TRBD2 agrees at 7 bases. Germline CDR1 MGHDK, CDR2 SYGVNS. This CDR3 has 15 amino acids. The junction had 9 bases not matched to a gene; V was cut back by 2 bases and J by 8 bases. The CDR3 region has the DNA TGTGCCAGCAGTGAAGCTGGCGGGACTAAGGATGAGCAGTTCTTC. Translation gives CASSEAGGTKDEQFF. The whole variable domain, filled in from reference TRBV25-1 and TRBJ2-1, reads EADIYQTPRYLVIGTGKKITLECSQTMGHDKMYWYQQDPGMELHLIHYSYGVNSTEKGDLSSESTVSRIRTEHFPLTLESARPSHTSQYLCASSEAGGTKDEQFFGPGTRLTVL.

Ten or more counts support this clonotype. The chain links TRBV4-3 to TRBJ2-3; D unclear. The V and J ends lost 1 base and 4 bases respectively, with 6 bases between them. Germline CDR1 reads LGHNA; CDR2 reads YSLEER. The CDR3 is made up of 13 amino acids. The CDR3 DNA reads TGCGCCAGCAGCCAAGGATCAGCAGATACGCAGTATTTT. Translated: CASSQGSADTQYF.